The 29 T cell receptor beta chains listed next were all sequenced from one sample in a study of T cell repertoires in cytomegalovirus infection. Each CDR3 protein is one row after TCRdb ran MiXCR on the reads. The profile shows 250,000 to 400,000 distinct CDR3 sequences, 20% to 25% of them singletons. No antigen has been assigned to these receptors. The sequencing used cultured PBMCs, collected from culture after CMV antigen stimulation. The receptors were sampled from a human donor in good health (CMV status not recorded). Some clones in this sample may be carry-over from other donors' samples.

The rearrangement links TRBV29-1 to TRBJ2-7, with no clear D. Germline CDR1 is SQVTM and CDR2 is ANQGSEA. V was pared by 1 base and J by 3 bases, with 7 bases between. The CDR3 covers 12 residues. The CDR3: CSVEGRSYEQYF. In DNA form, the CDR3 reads TGCAGCGTTGAAGGCAGGAGCTACGAGCAGTACTTC.

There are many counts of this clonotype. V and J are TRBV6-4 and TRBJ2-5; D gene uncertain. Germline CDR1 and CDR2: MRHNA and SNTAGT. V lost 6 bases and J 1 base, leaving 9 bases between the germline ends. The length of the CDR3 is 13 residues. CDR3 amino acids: CASSAAPQETQYF. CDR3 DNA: TGTGCCAGCAGCGCGGCTCCCCAAGAGACCCAGTACTTC.

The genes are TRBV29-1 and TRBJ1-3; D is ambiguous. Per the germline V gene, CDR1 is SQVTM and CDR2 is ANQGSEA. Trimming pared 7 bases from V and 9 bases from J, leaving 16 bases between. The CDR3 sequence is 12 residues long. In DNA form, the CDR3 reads TGCAGCGCGAGCATAAGGGTCGGCACCATATATTTT. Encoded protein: CSASIRVGTIYF.

CDR3 coding DNA: TGTGCCAGCAGTGAAACAGGGGGTTCCTACAATGAGCAGTTCTTC. Translating it yields CASSETGGSYNEQFF. V usage is TRBV2 and J usage is TRBJ2-1, with TRBD1 matching over 8 bases. CDR3 length: 15 residues. Germline V gene sequence: CDR1 SNHLY, CDR2 FYNNEI. V trimming: 2 bases; J trimming: 1 base; junction bases outside the gene matches: 1.

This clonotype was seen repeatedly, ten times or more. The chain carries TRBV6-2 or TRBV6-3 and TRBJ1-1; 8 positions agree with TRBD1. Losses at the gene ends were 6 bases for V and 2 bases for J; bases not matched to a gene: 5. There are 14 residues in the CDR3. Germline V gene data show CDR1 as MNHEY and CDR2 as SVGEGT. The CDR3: CASRHTGGNTEAFF. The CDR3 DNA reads TGTGCCAGCAGACACACAGGGGGTAACACTGAAGCTTTCTTT.

The CDR3 bases are TGCAGCGTCACCCCCGGTGGGACAGGGGTCGGCTACACCTTC. Translated: CSVTPGGTGVGYTF. The chain combines TRBV29-1 with TRBJ1-2, with TRBD1 identical over 10 bases. This CDR3 is built from 14 residues. The germline V gene encodes CDR1 SQVTM and CDR2 ANQGSEA. The trim removed 6 bases at V and 8 bases at J, leaving 12 bases unmatched. Supplemented by reference TRBV29-1 and TRBJ1-2, the full variable domain reads SAVISQKPSRDICQRGTSLTIQCQVDSQVTMMFWYRQQPGQSLTLIATANQGSEATYESGFVIDKFPISRPNLTFSTLTVSNMSPEDSSIYLCSVTPGGTGVGYTFGSGTRLTVV.

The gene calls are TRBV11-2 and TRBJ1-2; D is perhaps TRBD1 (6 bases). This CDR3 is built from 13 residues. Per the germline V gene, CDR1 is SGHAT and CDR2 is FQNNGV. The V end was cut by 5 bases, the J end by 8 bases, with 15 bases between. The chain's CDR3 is CASSLLGGQGYTF. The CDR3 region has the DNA TGTGCCAGCAGCCTCCTTGGGGGGCAAGGCTACACCTTC.

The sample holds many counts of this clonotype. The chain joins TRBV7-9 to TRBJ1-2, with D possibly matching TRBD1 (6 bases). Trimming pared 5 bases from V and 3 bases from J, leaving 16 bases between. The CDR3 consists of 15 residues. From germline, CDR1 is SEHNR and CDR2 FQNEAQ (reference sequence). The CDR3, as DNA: TGTGCCAGCAGCGATGGGACATCGGCTTACTATGGCTACACCTTC. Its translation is CASSDGTSAYYGYTF.

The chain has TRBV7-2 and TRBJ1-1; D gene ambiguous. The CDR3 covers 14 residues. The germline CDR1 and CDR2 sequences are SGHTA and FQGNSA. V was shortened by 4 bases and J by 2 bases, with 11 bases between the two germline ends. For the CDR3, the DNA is TGTGCCAGCAGCTGGATCGGGATTAACACTGAAGCTTTCTTT. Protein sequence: CASSWIGINTEAFF.

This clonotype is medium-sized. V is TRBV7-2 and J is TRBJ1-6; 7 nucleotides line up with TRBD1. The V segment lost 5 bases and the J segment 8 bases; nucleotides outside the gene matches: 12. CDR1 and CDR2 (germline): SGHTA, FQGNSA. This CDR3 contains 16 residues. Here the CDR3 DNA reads TGTGCCAGCAGCCCCCAGGGGGGGCGCGTATATTCACCCCTCCACTTT. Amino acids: CASSPQGGRVYSPLHF.

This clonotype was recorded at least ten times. CDR3 DNA sequence: TGTGCCAGCAGCTTAGTTGCCGTCCGGCCCTACAATGAGCAGTTCTTC. Protein product: CASSLVAVRPYNEQFF. V usage is TRBV7-2 and J usage is TRBJ2-1; D gene uncertain. CDR1 SGHTA and CDR2 FQGNSA come from the germline V gene. This CDR3 comprises 16 residues. Trimming cost V 1 base and J 2 bases, with 12 bases left between them.

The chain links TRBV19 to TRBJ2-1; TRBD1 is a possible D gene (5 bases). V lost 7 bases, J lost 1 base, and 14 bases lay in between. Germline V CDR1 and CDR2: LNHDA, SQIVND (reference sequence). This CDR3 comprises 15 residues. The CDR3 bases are TGTGCCAGTAACTGGGGCGTGGGGTCCTACAATGAGCAGTTCTTC. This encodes CASNWGVGSYNEQFF.

The CDR3 region is CASSPEGGFMNTEAFF. CDR3 coding DNA: TGTGCCAGCAGCCCAGAGGGGGGGTTCATGAACACTGAAGCTTTCTTT. The chain employs TRBV7-9 and TRBJ1-1; D perhaps matches TRBD1 (6 bases). The germline V gene encodes CDR1 SEHNR and CDR2 FQNEAQ (reference sequence). Trimming pared 5 bases from V and 0 bases from J, leaving 16 bases between. CDR3 size: 16 residues. Supplemented by reference TRBV7-9 and TRBJ1-1, the full variable domain reads DTGVSQNPRHKITKRGQNVTFRCDPISEHNRLYWYRQTLGQGPEFLTYFQNEAQLEKSRLLSDRFSAERPKGSFSTLEIQRTEQGDSAMYLCASSPEGGFMNTEAFFGQGTRLTVV.

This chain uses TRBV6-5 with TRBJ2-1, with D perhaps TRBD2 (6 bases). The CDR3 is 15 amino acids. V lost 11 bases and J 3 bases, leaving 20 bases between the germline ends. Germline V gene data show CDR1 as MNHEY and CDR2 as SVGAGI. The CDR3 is CACGDSSGVYNEQFF. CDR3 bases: TGTGCCTGCGGGGACTCGTCTGGCGTCTACAATGAGCAGTTCTTC.

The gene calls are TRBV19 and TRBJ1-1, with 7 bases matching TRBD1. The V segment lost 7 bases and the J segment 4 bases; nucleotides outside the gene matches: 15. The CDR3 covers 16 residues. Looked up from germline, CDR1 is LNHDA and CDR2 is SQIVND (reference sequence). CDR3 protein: CASKTRQGLGGTEAFF. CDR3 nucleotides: TGTGCCAGTAAGACTAGACAGGGTCTAGGTGGCACTGAAGCTTTCTTT.

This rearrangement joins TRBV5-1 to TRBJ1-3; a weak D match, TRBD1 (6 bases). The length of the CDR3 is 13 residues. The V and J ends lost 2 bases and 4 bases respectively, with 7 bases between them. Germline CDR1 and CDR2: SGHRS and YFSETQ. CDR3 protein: CASSFTGGNTIYF. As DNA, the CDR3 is TGCGCCAGCAGCTTTACAGGGGGAAACACCATATATTTT.

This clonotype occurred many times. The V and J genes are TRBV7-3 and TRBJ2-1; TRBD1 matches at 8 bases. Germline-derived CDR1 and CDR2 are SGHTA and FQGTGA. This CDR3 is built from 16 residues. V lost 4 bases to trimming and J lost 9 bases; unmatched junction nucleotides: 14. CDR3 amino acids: CASSSPDRVHRGEQFF. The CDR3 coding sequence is TGTGCCAGCAGCTCCCCGGACAGGGTGCACAGAGGTGAGCAGTTCTTC. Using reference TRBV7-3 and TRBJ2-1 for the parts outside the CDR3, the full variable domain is GAGVSQTPSNKVTEKGKYVELRCDPISGHTALYWYRQSLGQGPEFLIYFQGTGAADDSGLPNDRFFAVRPEGSVSTLKIQRTERGDSAVYLCASSSPDRVHRGEQFFGPGTRLTVL.

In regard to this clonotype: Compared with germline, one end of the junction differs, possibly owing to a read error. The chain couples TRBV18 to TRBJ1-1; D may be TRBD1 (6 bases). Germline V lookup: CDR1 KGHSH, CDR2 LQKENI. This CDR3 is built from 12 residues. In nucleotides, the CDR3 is TGTACCAGCTCACCGGGACAAATCGAAGCTTTCTTT. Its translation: CTSSPGQIEAFF. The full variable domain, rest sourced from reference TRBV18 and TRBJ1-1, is NAGVMQNPRHLVRRRGQEARLRCSPMKGHSHVYWYRQLPEEGLKFMVYLQKENIIDESGMPKERFSAEFPKEGPSILRIQQVVRGDSAAYFCTSSPGQIEAFFGQGTRLTVV.

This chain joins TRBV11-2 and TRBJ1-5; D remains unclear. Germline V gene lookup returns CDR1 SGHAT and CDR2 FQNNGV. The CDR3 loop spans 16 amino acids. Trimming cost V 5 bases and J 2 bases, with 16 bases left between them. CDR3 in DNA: TGTGCCAGCAGCCGGGCCCGTGGTCTCCGCAATCAGCCCCAGCATTTT. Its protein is CASSRARGLRNQPQHF.

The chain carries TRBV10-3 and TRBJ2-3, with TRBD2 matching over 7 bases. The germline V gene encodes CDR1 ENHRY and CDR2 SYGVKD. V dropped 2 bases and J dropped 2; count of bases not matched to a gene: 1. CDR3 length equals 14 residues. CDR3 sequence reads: CAISESGVTDTQYF. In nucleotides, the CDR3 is TGTGCCATCAGTGAGAGCGGGGTCACAGATACGCAGTATTTT.

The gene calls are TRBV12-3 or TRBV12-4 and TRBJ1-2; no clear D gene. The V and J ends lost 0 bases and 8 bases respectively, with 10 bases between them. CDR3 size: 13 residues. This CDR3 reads CASSLALGVGYTF. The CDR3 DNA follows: TGTGCCAGCAGTTTAGCGCTTGGGGTAGGCTACACCTTC.

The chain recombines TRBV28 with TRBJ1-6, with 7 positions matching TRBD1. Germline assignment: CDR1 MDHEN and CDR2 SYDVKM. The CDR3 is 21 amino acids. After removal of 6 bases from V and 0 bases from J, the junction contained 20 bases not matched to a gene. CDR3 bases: TGTGCCAGCAGCCCAGGTCGAGGGGGCCCTAATCCGAGCTCCTATAATTCACCCCTCCACTTT. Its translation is CASSPGRGGPNPSSYNSPLHF.

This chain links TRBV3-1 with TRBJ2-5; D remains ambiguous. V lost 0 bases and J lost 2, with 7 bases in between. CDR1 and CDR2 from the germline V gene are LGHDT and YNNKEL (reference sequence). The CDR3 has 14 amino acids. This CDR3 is CASSQDRVQETQYF. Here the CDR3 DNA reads TGTGCCAGCAGCCAAGATAGAGTTCAAGAGACCCAGTACTTC.

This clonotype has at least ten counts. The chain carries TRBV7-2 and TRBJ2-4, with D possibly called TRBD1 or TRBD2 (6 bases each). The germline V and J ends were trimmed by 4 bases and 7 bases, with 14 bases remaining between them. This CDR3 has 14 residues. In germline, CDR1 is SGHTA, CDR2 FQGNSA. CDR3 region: CASSSGGWGNIQYF. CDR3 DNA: TGTGCCAGCAGCTCCGGGGGCTGGGGCAACATTCAGTACTTC.

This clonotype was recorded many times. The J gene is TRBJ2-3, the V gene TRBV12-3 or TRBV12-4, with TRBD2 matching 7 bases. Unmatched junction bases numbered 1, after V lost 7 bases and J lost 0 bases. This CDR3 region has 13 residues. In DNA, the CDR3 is TGTGCCAGCACTAGCGGTAGCACAGATACGCAGTATTTT. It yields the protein CASTSGSTDTQYF.

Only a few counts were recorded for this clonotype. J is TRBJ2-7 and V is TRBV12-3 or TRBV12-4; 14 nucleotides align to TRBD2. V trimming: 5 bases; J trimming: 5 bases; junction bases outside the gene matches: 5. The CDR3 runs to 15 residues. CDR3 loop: CASSPGTSGSDEQYF. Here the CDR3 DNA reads TGTGCCAGCAGTCCGGGGACTAGCGGGAGTGACGAGCAGTACTTC.

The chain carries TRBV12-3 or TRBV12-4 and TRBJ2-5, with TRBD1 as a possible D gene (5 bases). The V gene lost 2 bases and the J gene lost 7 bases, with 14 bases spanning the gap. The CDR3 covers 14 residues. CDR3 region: CASSLKGPMGTQYF. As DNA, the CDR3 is TGTGCCAGCAGTTTAAAGGGGCCTATGGGGACCCAGTACTTC.

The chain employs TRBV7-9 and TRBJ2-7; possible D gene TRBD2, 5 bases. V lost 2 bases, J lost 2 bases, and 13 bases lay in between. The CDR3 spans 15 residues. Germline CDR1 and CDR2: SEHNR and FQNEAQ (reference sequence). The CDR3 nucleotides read TGTGCCAGCAGCTTAAATAGGGAGTTCCCCTACGAGCAGTACTTC. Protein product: CASSLNREFPYEQYF.

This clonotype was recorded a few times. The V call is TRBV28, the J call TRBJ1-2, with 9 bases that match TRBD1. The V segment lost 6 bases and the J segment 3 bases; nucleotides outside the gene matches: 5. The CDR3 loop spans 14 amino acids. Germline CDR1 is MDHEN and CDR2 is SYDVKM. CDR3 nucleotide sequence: TGTGCCAGCAGCCGACAGGGGGGGTACTATGGCTACACCTTC. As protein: CASSRQGGYYGYTF.